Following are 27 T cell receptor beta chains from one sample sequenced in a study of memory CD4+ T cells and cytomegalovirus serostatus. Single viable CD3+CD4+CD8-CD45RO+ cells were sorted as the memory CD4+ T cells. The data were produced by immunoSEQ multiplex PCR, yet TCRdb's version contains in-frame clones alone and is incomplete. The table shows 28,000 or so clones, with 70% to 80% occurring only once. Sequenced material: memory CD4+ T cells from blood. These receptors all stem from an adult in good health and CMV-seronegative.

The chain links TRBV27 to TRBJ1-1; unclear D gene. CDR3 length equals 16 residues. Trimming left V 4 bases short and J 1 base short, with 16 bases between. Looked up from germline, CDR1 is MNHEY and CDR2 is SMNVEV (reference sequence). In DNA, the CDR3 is TGTGCCAGCAGTTCCGACCGGGAGAGAAAGAACACTGAAGCTTTCTTT. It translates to CASSSDRERKNTEAFF.

CDR3 in DNA: TGTGCCAGCAGCTTAGCAAGGGTCAATAATGAAAAACTGTTTTTT. Translation gives CASSLARVNNEKLFF. This rearrangement joins TRBV7-2 to TRBJ1-4; D unresolved. Germline V gene lookup returns CDR1 SGHTA and CDR2 FQGNSA. Trimming removed 0 bases from V and 4 bases from J, with 9 bases in between. This CDR3 has 15 amino acids.

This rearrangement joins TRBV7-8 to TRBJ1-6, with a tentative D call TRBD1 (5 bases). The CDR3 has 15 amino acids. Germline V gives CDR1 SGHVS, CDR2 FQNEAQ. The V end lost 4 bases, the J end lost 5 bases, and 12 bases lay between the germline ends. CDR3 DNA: TGTGCCAGCAGCTCCGGGACCGCCGATAATTCACCCCTCCACTTT. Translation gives CASSSGTADNSPLHF.

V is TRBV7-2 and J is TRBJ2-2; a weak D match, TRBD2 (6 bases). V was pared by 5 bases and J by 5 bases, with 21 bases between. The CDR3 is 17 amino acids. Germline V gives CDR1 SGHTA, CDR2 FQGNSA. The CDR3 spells CASSGTTLLAGTGELFF. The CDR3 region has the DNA TGTGCCAGCAGCGGCACCACCCTTTTGGCGGGAACCGGGGAGCTGTTTTTT.

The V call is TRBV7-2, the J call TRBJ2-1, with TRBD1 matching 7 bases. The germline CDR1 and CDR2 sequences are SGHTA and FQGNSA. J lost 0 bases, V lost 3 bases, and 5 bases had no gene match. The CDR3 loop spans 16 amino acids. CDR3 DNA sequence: TGTGCCAGCAGCTTCCGCAGGGGGTCCTCCTACAATGAGCAGTTCTTC. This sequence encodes CASSFRRGSSYNEQFF.

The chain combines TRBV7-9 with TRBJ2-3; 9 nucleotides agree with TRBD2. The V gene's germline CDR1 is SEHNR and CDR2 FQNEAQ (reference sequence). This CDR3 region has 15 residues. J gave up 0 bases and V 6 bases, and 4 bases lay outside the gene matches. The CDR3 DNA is TGTGCCAGCAGACCCGGACTAGCGAGCACAGATACGCAGTATTTT. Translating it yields CASRPGLASTDTQYF.

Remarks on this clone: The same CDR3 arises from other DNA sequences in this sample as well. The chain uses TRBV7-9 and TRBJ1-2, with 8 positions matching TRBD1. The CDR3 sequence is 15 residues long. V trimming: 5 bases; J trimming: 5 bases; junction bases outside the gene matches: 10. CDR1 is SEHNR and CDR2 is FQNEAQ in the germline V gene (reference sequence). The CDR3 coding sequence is TGTGCCAGCAGCCAGACAGGGGTGAAATTTTATGGCTACACCTTC. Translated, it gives CASSQTGVKFYGYTF.

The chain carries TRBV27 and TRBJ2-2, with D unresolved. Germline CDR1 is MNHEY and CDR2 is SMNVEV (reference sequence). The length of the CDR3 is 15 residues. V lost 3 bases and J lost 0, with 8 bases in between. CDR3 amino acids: CASSFLATNTGELFF. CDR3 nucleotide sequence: TGTGCCAGCAGTTTTTTGGCGACGAACACCGGGGAGCTGTTTTTT.

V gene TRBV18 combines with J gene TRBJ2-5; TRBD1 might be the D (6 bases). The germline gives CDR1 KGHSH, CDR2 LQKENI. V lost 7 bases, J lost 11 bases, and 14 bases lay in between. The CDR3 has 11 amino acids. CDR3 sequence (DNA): TGTGCCAGCTTTGAACGACAGGAGCAGTACTTC. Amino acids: CASFERQEQYF.

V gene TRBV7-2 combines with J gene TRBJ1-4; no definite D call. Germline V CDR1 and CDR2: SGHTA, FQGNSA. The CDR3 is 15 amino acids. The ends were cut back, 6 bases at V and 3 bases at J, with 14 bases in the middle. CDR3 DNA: TGTGCCAGCAGTTACAACCCCGGGGCTAATGAAAAACTGTTTTTT. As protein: CASSYNPGANEKLFF.

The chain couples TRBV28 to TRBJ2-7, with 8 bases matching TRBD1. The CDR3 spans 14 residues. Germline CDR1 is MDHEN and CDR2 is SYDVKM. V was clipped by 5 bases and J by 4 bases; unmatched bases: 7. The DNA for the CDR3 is TGTGCCAGCAGTAAACAGGGGGTTAGTTACGAGCAGTACTTC. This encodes CASSKQGVSYEQYF.

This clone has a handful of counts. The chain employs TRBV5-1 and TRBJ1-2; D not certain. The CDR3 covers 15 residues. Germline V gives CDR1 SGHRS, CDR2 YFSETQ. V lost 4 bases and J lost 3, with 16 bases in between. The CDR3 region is CASSLTSYTDYGYTF. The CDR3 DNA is TGCGCCAGCAGCCTAACAAGTTACACTGACTATGGCTACACCTTC.

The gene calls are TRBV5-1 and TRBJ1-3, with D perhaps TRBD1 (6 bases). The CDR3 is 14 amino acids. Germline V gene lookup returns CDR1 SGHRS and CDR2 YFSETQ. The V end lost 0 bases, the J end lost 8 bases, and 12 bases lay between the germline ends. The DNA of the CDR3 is TGCGCCAGCAGCTTGGCCCAGGGGTCGGACACCATATATTTT. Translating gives CASSLAQGSDTIYF.

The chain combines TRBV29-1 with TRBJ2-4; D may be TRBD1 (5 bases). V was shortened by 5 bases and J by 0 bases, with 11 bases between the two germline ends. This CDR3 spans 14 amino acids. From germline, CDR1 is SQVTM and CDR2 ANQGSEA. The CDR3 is CSVQGKPAKNIQYF. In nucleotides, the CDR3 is TGCAGCGTTCAGGGAAAACCAGCCAAAAACATTCAGTACTTC. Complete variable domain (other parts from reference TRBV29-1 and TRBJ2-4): SAVISQKPSRDICQRGTSLTIQCQVDSQVTMMFWYRQQPGQSLTLIATANQGSEATYESGFVIDKFPISRPNLTFSTLTVSNMSPEDSSIYLCSVQGKPAKNIQYFGAGTRLSVL.

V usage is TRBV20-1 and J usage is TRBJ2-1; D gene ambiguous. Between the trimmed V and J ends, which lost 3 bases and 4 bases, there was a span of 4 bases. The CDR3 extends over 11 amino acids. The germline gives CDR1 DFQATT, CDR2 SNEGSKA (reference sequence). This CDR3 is CSASGYNEQFF. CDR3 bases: TGCAGTGCTAGTGGGTACAATGAGCAGTTCTTC.

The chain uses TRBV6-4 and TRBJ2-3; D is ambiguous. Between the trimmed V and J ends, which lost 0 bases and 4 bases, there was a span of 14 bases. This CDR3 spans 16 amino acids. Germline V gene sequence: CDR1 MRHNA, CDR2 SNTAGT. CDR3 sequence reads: CASSDSPGRGPDTQYF. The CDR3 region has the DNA TGTGCCAGCAGTGACTCGCCTGGACGTGGTCCAGATACGCAGTATTTT.

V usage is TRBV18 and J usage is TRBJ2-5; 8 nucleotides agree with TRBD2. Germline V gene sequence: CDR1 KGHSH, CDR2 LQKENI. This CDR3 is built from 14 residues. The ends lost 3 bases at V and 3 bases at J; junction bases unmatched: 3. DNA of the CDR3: TGTGCCAGCTCACCCACGGGAGGGGAAGAGACCCAGTACTTC. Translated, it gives CASSPTGGEETQYF.

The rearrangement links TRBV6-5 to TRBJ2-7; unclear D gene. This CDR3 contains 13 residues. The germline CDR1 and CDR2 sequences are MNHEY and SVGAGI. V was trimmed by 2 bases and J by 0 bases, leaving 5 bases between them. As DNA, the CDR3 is TGTGCCAGCAGTTACGGGATCTCCTACGAGCAGTACTTC. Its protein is CASSYGISYEQYF.

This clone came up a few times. Written as DNA, the CDR3 is TGTGCCAGCAGTTTCCCCGGTCTAACTTATGGCTACACCTTC. This codes for CASSFPGLTYGYTF. The chain links TRBV28 to TRBJ1-2, with D unclear. CDR1 MDHEN and CDR2 SYDVKM come from the germline V gene. V lost 3 bases and J 5 bases, leaving 13 bases between the germline ends. The CDR3 extends over 14 amino acids.

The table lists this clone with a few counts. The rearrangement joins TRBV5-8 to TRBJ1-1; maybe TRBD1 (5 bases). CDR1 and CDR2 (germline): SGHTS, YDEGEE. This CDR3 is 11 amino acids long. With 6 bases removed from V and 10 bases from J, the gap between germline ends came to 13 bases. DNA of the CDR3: TGTGCCAGCACCAGGGTCGGAGGAGCTTTCTTT. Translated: CASTRVGGAFF.

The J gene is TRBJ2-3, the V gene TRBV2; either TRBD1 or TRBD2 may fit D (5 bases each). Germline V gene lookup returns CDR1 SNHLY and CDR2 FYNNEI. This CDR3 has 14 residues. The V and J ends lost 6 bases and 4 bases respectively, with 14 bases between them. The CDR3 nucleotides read TGTGCCAGCAGGAGAATGGGGCGGGCAGATACGCAGTATTTT. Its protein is CASRRMGRADTQYF.

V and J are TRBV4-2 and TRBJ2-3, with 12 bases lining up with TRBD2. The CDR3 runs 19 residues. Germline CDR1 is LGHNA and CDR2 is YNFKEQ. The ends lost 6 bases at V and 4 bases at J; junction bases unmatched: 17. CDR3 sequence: CASSQRPMTSGGVADTQYF. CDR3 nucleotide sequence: TGTGCCAGCAGTCAAAGACCGATGACTAGCGGGGGTGTCGCAGATACGCAGTATTTT.

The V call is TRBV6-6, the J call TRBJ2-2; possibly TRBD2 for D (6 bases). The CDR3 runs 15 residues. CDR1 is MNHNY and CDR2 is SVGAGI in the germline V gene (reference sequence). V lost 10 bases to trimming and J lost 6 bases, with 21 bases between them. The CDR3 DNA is TGTGCCACGACCCCCGGAGGGACGGTTCCCGGGGAGCTGTTTTTT. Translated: CATTPGGTVPGELFF.

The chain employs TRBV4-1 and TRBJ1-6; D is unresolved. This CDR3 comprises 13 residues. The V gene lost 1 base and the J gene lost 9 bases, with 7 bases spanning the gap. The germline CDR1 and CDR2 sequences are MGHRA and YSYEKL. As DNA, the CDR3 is TGCGCCAGCAGCCAAGTTGAGGTTTCACCCCTCCACTTT. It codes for CASSQVEVSPLHF.

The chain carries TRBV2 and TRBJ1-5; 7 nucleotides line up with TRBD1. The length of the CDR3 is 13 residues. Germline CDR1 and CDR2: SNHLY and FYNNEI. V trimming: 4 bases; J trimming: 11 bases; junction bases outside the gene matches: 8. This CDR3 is CASSVLGGGTQHF. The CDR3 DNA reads TGTGCCAGCAGTGTTCTAGGGGGCGGGACCCAGCATTTT.

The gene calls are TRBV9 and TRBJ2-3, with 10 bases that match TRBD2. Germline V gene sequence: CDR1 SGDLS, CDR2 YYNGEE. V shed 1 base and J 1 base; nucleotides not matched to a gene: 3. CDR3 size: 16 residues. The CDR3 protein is CASSVIGLAGTDTQYF. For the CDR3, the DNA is TGTGCCAGCAGCGTAATAGGACTAGCGGGCACAGATACGCAGTATTTT.

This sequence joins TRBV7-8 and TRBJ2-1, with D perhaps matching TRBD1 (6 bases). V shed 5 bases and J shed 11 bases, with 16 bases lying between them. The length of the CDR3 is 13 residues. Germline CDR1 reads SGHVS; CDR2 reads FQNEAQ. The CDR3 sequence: CASSGNRDLKQFF. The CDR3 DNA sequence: TGTGCCAGCAGCGGCAACAGGGATCTAAAGCAGTTCTTC.